This entry features one T cell receptor beta chain sequence. The target antigen is unknown. A much larger clone lies a single base off, so this may be a read error. V was pared by 5 bases and J by 7 bases, with 10 bases between. The CDR3 has 12 residues. Germline V lookup: CDR1 SGHVS, CDR2 FNYEAQ. These data are taken from a study of T cell repertoires in cytomegalovirus infection. Turning to the study itself: Recently described HLA-C-restricted plus well-studied HLA-B-restricted CMV epitopes were used. Indicated by public TCR beta signatures were CMV infection and matching HLA type.

Study observations and caveats: CMV carriers with the relevant HLA were identified by cumulative public TCR beta family frequency. HLA-C-restricted TCR beta clonotypes specific for CMV led the ex vivo response.

TCRdb ran MiXCR on the reads and lists one entry per CDR3 protein. Of 300,000 to 400,000 distinct CDR3 sequences listed, around 29% are singletons. The source of this sequence is a human donor in good health (CMV status not recorded). Some clones in this sample may be carry-over from other donors' samples. Sequenced here: cultured PBMCs, sampled from culture after CMV antigen stimulation. The chain recombines TRBV7-6 with TRBJ2-3, with a tentative D call TRBD1 (5 bases). The CDR3 nucleotides read TGTGCCAGCAGCGGACGGACACATACGCAGTATTTT. Protein sequence: CASSGRTHTQYF. Drawing the rest from reference TRBV7-6 and TRBJ2-3, the complete variable domain is GAGVSQSPRYKVTKRGQDVALRCDPISGHVSLYWYRQALGQGPEFLTYFNYEAQQDKSGLPNDRFSAERPEGSISTLTIQRTEQRDSAMYRCASSGRTHTQYFGPGTRLTVL.